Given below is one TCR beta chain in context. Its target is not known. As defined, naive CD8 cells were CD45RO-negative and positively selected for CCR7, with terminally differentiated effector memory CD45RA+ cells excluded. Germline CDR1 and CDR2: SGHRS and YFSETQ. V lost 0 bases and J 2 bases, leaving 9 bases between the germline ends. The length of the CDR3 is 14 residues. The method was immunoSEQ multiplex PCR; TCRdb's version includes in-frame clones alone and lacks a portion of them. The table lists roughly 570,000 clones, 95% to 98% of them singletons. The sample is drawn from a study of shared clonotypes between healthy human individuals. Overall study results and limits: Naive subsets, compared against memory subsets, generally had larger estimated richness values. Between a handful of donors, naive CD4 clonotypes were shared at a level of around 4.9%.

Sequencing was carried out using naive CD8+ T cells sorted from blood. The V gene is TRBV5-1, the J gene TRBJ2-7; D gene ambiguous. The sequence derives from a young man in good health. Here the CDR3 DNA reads TGCGCCAGCAGCTTGGGATCTAGTCCCTACGAGCAGTACTTC. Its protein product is CASSLGSSPYEQYF.